The clone carrying this T cell receptor beta chain is medium-sized (0.01 to 0.1%) by share. Its target is unknown. These data belong to a study of lung T cells in sarcoidosis with Löfgren's syndrome. Whole-study findings and limits: Löfgren's syndrome patients reportedly showed greatest TRAV12-1 and TRBV2 expansion versus controls. Recognition of an unidentified sarcoidosis antigen was only suggested. Shared TRAV12-1 and TRBV2 CDR3 motifs were reported across several patients.

The germline gives CDR1 MDHEN, CDR2 SYDVKM. The CDR3 is 16 residues long. The J segment lost 2 bases and the V segment lost 3 bases, leaving 8 bases of the junction unmatched. TCRdb reprocessed the reads with MiXCR, giving one entry per CDR3 protein. The repertoire holds about 19,000 distinct CDR3 sequences, with around 23% as singletons. The TCR sequence derives from a human donor with sarcoidosis (Löfgren's syndrome or another form), or a control subject (not recorded which). The rearrangement uses TRBV28 and TRBJ2-7; 9 bases are shared with TRBD2. The sequenced sample was CD4+ T cells from bronchoalveolar lavage. CDR3 sequence: CASSFDLAGSPYEQYF. For the CDR3, the DNA is TGTGCCAGCAGTTTTGATCTAGCGGGGTCCCCCTACGAGCAGTACTTC.